This record covers a single T cell receptor (beta chain). Its antigen is unidentified. This specimen comes from a study of T cells in tumors after PD-1 blockade. Whole-study findings and limits: Some novel exhausted tumor clones appeared in pre-treatment blood, suggesting peripheral recruitment.

This CDR3 comprises 16 residues. The germline V and J ends were trimmed by 1 base and 3 bases, with 13 bases remaining between them. Germline CDR1 GTSNPN, CDR2 SVGIG (reference sequence). Input was 616 ng to 6,004 ng of genomic DNA from tumor or blood. Some clones are missing from TCRdb's copy, which holds only in-frame ones; the method was immunoSEQ multiplex PCR. The sample has roughly 60,000 clones, roughly 75% seen once. This chain uses TRBV30 with TRBJ1-6; D possibly corresponds to TRBD1 (5 bases). The sequence was collected from a human donor with basal cell carcinoma. The sample was PBMCs, taken before anti-PD-1 treatment. For the CDR3, the DNA is TGTGCCTGGAGTGGGGGCAGACTAGACTATAATTCACCCCTCCACTTT. Its translation is CAWSGGRLDYNSPLHF.